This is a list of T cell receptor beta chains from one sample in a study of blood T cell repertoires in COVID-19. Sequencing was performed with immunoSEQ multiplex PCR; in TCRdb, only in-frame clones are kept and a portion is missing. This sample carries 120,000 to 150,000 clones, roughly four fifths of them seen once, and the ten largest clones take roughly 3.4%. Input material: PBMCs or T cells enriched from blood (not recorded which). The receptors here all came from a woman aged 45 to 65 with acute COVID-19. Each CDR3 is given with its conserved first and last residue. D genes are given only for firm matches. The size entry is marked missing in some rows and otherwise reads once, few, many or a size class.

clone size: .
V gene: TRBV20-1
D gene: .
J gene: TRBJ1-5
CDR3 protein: CSASISQGSNQPQHF
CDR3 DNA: TGCAGTGCTAGTATCTCACAGGGAAGCAATCAGCCCCAGCATTTT

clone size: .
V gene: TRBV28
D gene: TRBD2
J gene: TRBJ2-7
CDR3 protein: CASSGLDRRKQYF
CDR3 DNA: TGTGCCAGCAGCGGACTAGATCGACGCAAGCAGTACTTC

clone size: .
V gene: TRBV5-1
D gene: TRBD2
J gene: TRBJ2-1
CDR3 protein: CASSQVLAGSYNEQFF
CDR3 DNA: TGCGCCAGCAGCCAGGTGCTAGCGGGGTCCTACAATGAGCAGTTCTTC

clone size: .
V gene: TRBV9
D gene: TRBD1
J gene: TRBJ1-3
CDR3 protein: CASSKGTGRLSNSGNTIYF
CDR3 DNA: TGTGCCAGCAGCAAAGGGACAGGGCGGCTTTCCAACTCTGGAAACACCATATATTTT

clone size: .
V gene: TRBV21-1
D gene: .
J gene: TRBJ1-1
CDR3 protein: CASSKVVGADITRDTLNTEAFF
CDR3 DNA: TGTGCCAGCAGCAAAGTCGTAGGGGCGGACATCACTCGCGACACATTAAACACTGAAGCTTTCTTT

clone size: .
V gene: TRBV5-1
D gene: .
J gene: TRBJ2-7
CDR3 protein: CASSGGTSSYEQYF
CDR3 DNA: TGCGCCAGCAGTGGGGGGACCAGCTCCTACGAGCAGTACTTC

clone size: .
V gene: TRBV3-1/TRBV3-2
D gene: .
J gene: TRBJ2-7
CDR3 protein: CASSPRSRGGEQYF
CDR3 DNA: TGTGCCAGCAGCCCCCGGTCACGGGGAGGCGAGCAGTACTTC

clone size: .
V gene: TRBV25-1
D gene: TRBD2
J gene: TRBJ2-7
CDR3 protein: CASSESGGGRATHEQYF
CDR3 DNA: TGTGCCAGCAGTGAATCCGGCGGGGGGCGGGCAACCCACGAGCAGTACTTC

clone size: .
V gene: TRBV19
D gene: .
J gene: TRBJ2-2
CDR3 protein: CASSKTGLVTGELFF
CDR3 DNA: TGTGCCAGTAGTAAGACAGGATTGGTCACCGGGGAGCTGTTTTTT

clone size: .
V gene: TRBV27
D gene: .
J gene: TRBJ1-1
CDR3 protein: CASSNLGYTEAFF
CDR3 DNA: TGTGCCAGCAGTAATCTGGGCTACACTGAAGCTTTCTTT

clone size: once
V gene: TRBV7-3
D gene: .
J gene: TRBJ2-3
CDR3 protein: CASSFNGGTDTQYF
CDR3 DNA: TGTGCCAGCAGCTTCAACGGGGGCACAGATACGCAGTATTTT

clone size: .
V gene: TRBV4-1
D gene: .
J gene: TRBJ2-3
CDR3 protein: CASSLHGLARDTQYF
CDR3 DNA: TGCGCCAGCAGCCTACACGGACTCGCAAGGGATACGCAGTATTTT

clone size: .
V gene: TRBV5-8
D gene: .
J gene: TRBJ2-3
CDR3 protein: CASIFQGPDTQYF
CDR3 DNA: TGTGCCAGCATCTTCCAGGGTCCAGATACGCAGTATTTT

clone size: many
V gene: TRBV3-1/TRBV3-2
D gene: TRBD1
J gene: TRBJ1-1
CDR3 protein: CASSRPGQGRTEAFF
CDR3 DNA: TGTGCCAGCAGCCGGCCCGGACAGGGAAGGACTGAAGCTTTCTTT